This TCR beta chain originates from a study of T cell repertoires in cytomegalovirus infection. The CDR3 runs 14 residues. From germline, CDR1 is SEHNR and CDR2 FQNEAQ (reference sequence). For this clonotype: Its antigen is undetermined. The junction does not match germline at one end; this may be a read error.

TCRdb analysed the reads with MiXCR anew, one entry per CDR3 protein. The table shows some 940,000 distinct CDR3 sequences, with roughly 31% occurring only once. This TCR derives from a human donor in good health (CMV status not recorded). Some clones in this sample may be carry-over from other donors' samples. The chain combines TRBV7-9 with TRBJ2-5; 7 nucleotides agree with TRBD1. Sequencing was performed on cultured CD8+ T cells from PBMCs, taken from culture after CMV antigen stimulation. The CDR3 is CVSSPWDSQETQYF. The CDR3 region has the DNA TGTGTCAGCAGCCCTTGGGACAGCCAAGAGACCCAGTACTTC.